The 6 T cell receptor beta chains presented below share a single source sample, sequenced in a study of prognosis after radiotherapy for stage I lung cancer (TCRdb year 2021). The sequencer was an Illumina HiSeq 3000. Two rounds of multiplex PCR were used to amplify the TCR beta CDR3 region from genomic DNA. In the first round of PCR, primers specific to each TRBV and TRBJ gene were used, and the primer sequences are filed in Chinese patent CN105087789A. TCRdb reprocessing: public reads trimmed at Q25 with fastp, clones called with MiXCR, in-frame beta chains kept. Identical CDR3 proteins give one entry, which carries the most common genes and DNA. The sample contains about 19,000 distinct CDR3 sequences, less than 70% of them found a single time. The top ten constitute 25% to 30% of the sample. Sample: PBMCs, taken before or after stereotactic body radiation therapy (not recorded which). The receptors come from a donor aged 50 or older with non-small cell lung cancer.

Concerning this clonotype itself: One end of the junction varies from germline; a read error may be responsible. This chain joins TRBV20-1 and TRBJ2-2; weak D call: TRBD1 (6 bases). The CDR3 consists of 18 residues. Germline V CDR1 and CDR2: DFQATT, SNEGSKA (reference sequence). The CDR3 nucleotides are TGCAGTGCTATAGATGAGGGCAGGGGCTTTGGGAACACCGGGGATCTGTTTTTT. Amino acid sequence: CSAIDEGRGFGNTGDLFF.

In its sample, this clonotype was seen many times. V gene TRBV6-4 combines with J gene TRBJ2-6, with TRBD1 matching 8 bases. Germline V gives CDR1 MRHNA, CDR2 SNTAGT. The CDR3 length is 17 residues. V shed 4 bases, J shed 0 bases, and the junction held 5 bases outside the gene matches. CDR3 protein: CASSVTGESSGANVLTF. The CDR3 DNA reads TGTGCCAGCAGTGTGACAGGGGAGTCCTCTGGGGCCAACGTCCTGACTTTC.

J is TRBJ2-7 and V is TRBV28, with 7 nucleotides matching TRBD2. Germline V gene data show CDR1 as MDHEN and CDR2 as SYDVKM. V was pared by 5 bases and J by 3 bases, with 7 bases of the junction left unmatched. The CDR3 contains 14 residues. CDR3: CASSRLAARYEQYF. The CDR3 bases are TGTGCCAGCAGTCGCCTAGCGGCACGCTACGAGCAGTACTTC.

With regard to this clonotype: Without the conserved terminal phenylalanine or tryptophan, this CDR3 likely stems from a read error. The CDR3 DNA follows: TGTGCTAGTGTAAGGACAAACGCGGGGGCGAAAGAGACCCAGTACTTA. It specifies CASVRTNAGAKETQYL. This chain links TRBV12-5 with TRBJ2-5, with a weak D call TRBD2 (7 bases). V lost 7 bases, J lost 3 bases, and 21 bases lay in between. This CDR3 contains 16 residues. Germline-derived CDR1 and CDR2 are LGHNT and FRNRAP.

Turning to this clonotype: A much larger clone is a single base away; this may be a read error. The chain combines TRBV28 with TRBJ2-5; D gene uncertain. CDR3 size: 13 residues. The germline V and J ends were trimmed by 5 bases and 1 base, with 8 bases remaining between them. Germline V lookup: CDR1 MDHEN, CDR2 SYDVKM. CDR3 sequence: CASSLSGQETQYF. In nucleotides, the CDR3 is TGTGCCAGCAGTCTCTCCGGCCAAGAGACCCAGTACTTC.

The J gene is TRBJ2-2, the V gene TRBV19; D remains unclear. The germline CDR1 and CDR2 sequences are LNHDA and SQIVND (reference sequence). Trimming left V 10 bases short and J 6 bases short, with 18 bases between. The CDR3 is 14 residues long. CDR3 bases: TGTGCCATCAACCCCGCAGTGGGGTCCGGGGAGCTGTTTTTT. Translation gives CAINPAVGSGELFF.